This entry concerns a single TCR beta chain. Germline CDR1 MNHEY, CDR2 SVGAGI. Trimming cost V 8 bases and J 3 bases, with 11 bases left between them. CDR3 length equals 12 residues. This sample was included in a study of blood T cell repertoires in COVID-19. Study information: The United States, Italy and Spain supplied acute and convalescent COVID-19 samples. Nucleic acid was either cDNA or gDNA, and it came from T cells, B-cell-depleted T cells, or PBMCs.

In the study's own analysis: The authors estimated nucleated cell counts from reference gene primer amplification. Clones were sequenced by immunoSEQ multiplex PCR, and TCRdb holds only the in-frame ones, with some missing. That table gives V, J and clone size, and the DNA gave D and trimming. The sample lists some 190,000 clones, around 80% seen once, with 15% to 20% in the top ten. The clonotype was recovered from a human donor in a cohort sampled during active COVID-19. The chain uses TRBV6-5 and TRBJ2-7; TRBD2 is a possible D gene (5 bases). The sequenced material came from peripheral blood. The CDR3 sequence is CASSGEFYEQYV. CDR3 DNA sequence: TGTGCCAGCTCCGGGGAATTCTACGAGCAGTACGTC.